This is a list of T cell receptor beta chains from one sample in a study of blood T cells in healthy people across ages. TCRdb re-analysed the 5' RACE reads in MiXCR, keeping a single row per CDR3 protein. The sample holds 800,000 to 950,000 distinct CDR3 sequences; under 35% are singletons and the top ten take 10%. These data are also associated with another study on T cells of mothers and their children.

Sample: blood. All receptors derive from a middle-aged woman in good health. Each CDR3 is given with its conserved first and last residue. The D gene is left open where the match is weak. Clone size is not always given. Where it is, it says once, few, many or a class for expanded clones.

V gene	D gene	J gene	clone size	CDR3 DNA	CDR3 protein
TRBV7-9	-	TRBJ1-1	once	TGTGCCAGCAGCGCCAGGGGAGGGGACACTGAAGCTTTCTTT	CASSARGGDTEAFF
TRBV12-3/TRBV12-4	-	TRBJ2-1	many	TGTGCCAGCAGTTTTGGACGGGTGCAGTTCTTC	CASSFGRVQFF
TRBV28	-	TRBJ2-3	-	TGTGCCAGCAGTAGTTCCGGGACTGGGGGAGATACGCAGTATTTT	CASSSSGTGGDTQYF
TRBV12-3/TRBV12-4	-	TRBJ2-1	many	TGTGCCAGCAGTTTTGTCCCCAATGAGCAGTTCTTC	CASSFVPNEQFF
TRBV18	-	TRBJ1-2	-	TGTGCCAGCTCACCACCGGACAGACCTAGCTATGGCGACACCTTC	CASSPPDRPSYGDTF
TRBV20-1	TRBD1	TRBJ2-5	many	TGCAGTGCTAGCATGGGACAGGGGCGATTTGAGACCCAGTACTTC	CSASMGQGRFETQYF
TRBV5-1	-	TRBJ2-1	-	TGCGCCAGCAGCTCCGGGACACAATACAATGAGCAGTTCTTC	CASSSGTQYNEQFF
TRBV28	-	TRBJ1-5	-	TGTGCCAGCAGCCAGGGAGTAAATAGCAATCAGCCCCAGCATTTT	CASSQGVNSNQPQHF
TRBV7-2	-	TRBJ2-5	few	TGTGCCAGCACGGAAGGGGGGCCGAGGGGGAAAAAGACCCAGTACTTC	CASTEGGPRGKKTQYF
TRBV9	TRBD1	TRBJ2-1	many	TGTGCCAGCAGCGTAGTCCCACAGGGGGCTGGGGGCAATGAGCAGTTCTTC	CASSVVPQGAGGNEQFF
TRBV12-5	TRBD1	TRBJ1-1	-	TGTGCTAGTGGTTTTTCCTCTCTCCGGGGACAGGGGTGGACTGAAGCTTTCTTT	CASGFSSLRGQGWTEAFF
TRBV28	-	TRBJ2-1	few	TGTGCCAGCAGTTCAACCGGGGACGGATACTACAATGAGCAGTTCTTC	CASSSTGDGYYNEQFF
TRBV7-9	TRBD1	TRBJ1-3	-	TGTGCCAGCAGCGACGACAGGGACGCTGGAAACACCATATATTTT	CASSDDRDAGNTIYF
TRBV18	-	TRBJ2-1	many	TGTGCCAGCTCACCCCACCCGACCGACAATGAGCAGTTCTTC	CASSPHPTDNEQFF
TRBV9	-	TRBJ2-2	few	TGTGCCAGCAGTGTGAGCGGGCCCAACACCGGGGAGCTGTTTTTT	CASSVSGPNTGELFF
TRBV20-1	-	TRBJ2-7	many	TGCAGTGCTCGGAGTACCGAGCAGTACTTC	CSARSTEQYF
TRBV20-1	-	TRBJ1-1	-	TGCAGTGCTGCCTTGGGGCCGAACACTGAAGCTTTCTTT	CSAALGPNTEAFF
TRBV2	-	TRBJ2-1	-	TGTGCCAGTTTTTTTCCGGGACACCGTCAATCCTATGAGCAGTTCTTC	CASFFPGHRQSYEQFF
TRBV7-3	-	TRBJ2-5	few	TGTGCCAGCAGCCCCGGCTCGGGGTCAGCCCAGTACTTC	CASSPGSGSAQYF
TRBV18	-	TRBJ1-5	-	TGTGCCAGCTCCTGGAAAGGGACGGGTTTGCCCCAGCATTTT	CASSWKGTGLPQHF
TRBV5-1	-	TRBJ2-2	few	TGCGCCAGCAGCTTCCAAATGGGAAGCGGCAACACCGGGGAGCTGTTTTTT	CASSFQMGSGNTGELFF
TRBV2	TRBD1	TRBJ1-2	many	TGTGCCAGCGGGGAGGACAGGGGCTATGGCTACACCTTC	CASGEDRGYGYTF
TRBV19	-	TRBJ2-7	few	TGTGCCAGTAGTATACGGGGGAACGACCCCTCCTACGAGCAGTACTTC	CASSIRGNDPSYEQYF
TRBV29-1	TRBD1	TRBJ2-7	few	TGCAGCGTTGAAGAAACAGGGGCTAGGGAGCAGTACTTC	CSVEETGAREQYF
TRBV6-5	-	TRBJ1-2	few	TGTGCCAGCAGTTACGATCATGGAGGGGGTTGGTATGGCTACACCTTC	CASSYDHGGGWYGYTF
TRBV27	-	TRBJ2-2	-	TGTGCCAGCAGTTTTGGAACGGGCGGGGAGCTGTTTTTT	CASSFGTGGELFF
TRBV30	-	TRBJ2-7	-	TGTGCCTGGAGTGTCCCCCCGCACTACGAGCAGTACTTC	CAWSVPPHYEQYF
TRBV5-1	TRBD1	TRBJ2-5	-	TGCGCCAGCAGCGCGCAGGGGGCCTCGCAAGAGACCCAGTACTTC	CASSAQGASQETQYF